Detailed here is one T cell receptor beta chain. The sample is drawn from a study of PD-1 blockade in mismatch repair-deficient tumors. TCRdb's table, derived via immunoSEQ multiplex PCR, lists solely in-frame clones and lacks some. The sample yields 100,000 to 150,000 clones, about nine tenths seen once. A few pembrolizumab responders had their TCRs sequenced. The sequence came from an adult with mismatch repair-deficient cancer. Here the sequenced sample was peripheral blood, taken almost 74 weeks after starting pembrolizumab.

The CDR3 DNA reads TGTGCCAGCCATGACATGGCGAACACTGAAGCTTTCTTT. It yields the protein CASHDMANTEAFF. This chain uses TRBV6-5 with TRBJ1-1, with D uncertain. The CDR3 runs 13 residues. Germline loops: CDR1 MNHEY, CDR2 SVGAGI. Trimming cost V 8 bases and J 1 base, with 11 bases left between them.